The present entry profiles one T cell receptor (beta chain) with its context. V lost 0 bases, J lost 5 bases, and 8 bases stayed unmatched. Germline V lookup: CDR1 LGHNA, CDR2 YSLEER. The CDR3 totals 16 residues. This entry belongs to a study of PD-1 blockade in classical Hodgkin lymphoma. The method was immunoSEQ multiplex PCR; TCRdb's version includes in-frame clones alone and lacks a portion of them. The sample carries approximately 84,000 clones, around 90% recorded once. Relapses following autologous stem cell transplantation were seen in all patients, with brentuximab vedotin exposure varying. The sample here was peripheral blood mononuclear cells (PBMCs), taken at baseline. The chain couples TRBV4-3 to TRBJ2-5; 8 bases agree with TRBD1. This TCR was recovered from a human donor with classical Hodgkin lymphoma. CDR3 coding DNA: TGCGCCAGCAGCCAAGATCTTAGCAACAGGGGGGAGACCCAGTACTTC. This encodes CASSQDLSNRGETQYF.